This T cell receptor (beta chain) was recorded in a study of identical twins. TCRdb passed the 5' RACE reads through MiXCR, listing each CDR3 protein once. The sample holds around 690,000 distinct CDR3 sequences, approximately 21% seen once. The CDR3 sequence is 12 residues long. V shed 2 bases and J shed 3 bases, with 7 bases lying between them. Germline V gives CDR1 GTSNPN, CDR2 SVGIG (reference sequence). This clonotype has only a few counts. This same sample was also taken into another study, of T cells expressing NK-cell markers. That source reports: In the group of eight sequenced donors, seven were HCMV-seropositive and one was seronegative.

This receptor was taken from a woman under 30 in good health. The sequenced sample consisted of PBMCs. J is TRBJ2-5 and V is TRBV30; D is undetermined. CDR3 coding DNA: TGTGCCTGGAGTACCCTCGAAGAGACCCAGTACTTC. Protein product: CAWSTLEETQYF.